Shown below are 5 T cell receptor beta chains from a single sample sequenced in a study of blood T cell repertoires in COVID-19. Clones were sequenced by immunoSEQ multiplex PCR, and TCRdb holds only the in-frame ones, with some missing. Of some 69,000 clones listed, roughly 79% are singletons. The sequenced sample consisted of peripheral blood. These receptors all stem from a woman in her seventies with acute or convalescent COVID-19.

In this sample, this clone turned up a few times. This chain links TRBV2 with TRBJ1-4; a weak D match, TRBD1 (5 bases). Germline values: CDR1 SNHLY, CDR2 FYNNEI. There are 14 residues in the CDR3. The V and J ends lost 3 bases and 4 bases respectively, with 9 bases between them. The CDR3 DNA reads as TGTGCCAGCAGTGACGGGAGGGGTAATGAAAAACTGTTTTTT. Amino acid sequence: CASSDGRGNEKLFF.

The V gene is TRBV7-8, the J gene TRBJ2-1; D perhaps matches TRBD2 (6 bases). V gave up 5 bases and J gave up 3 bases, with 14 bases separating them. The length of the CDR3 is 15 residues. Germline V gene data show CDR1 as SGHVS and CDR2 as FQNEAQ. The CDR3 region has the DNA TGTGCCAGCAGCCCCCCAACTAGCTTCTACAATGAGCAGTTCTTC. It is translated as CASSPPTSFYNEQFF.

The chain recombines TRBV28 with TRBJ1-1; a weak D match, TRBD1 (6 bases). This CDR3 is 13 amino acids long. The germline V gene has CDR1 MDHEN and CDR2 SYDVKM. V was trimmed by 5 bases and J by 5 bases, leaving 12 bases between them. The CDR3 sequence: CASSPQGWTEAFF. The CDR3 DNA is TGTGCCAGCAGTCCGCAGGGGTGGACTGAAGCTTTCTTT.

This clone was counted only a few times. The rearrangement links TRBV18 to TRBJ2-5, with 9 bases lining up with TRBD2. The germline V gene has CDR1 KGHSH and CDR2 LQKENI. CDR3 size: 17 residues. V dropped 3 bases and J dropped 4; count of bases not matched to a gene: 12. The CDR3 sequence: CASSPRTSVRGRETQYF. The CDR3 nucleotides are TGTGCCAGCTCACCTAGGACTAGCGTAAGGGGTAGAGAGACCCAGTACTTC.

This chain joins TRBV18 and TRBJ2-3, with TRBD1 as a possible D gene (5 bases). V lost 3 bases and J lost 4, with 11 bases in between. The CDR3 loop spans 14 amino acids. Germline V gives CDR1 KGHSH, CDR2 LQKENI. The CDR3 spells CASSPQTGADTQYF. CDR3 coding DNA: TGTGCCAGCTCACCCCAAACAGGCGCAGATACGCAGTATTTT.